This T cell receptor beta chain was recorded in a study of human T cells and chemical hapten exposure. The overall study: The study lasted around 24 weeks, and patients were dosed weekly with diphenylcyclopropenone on the scalp throughout. Patch tests put 0.01% DPC on the upper back, and the results were checked at 6 days.

Documented time point: patch test 1, 2 weeks after DPC sensitization. Specified treatment: therapeutic diphenylcyclopropenone sensitization with weekly scalp DPC. Study processing details: Samples contained a median of about 96,000 TCRs, with a range of about 23,224 to 700,000. MiXCR was run by TCRdb on the RACE reads, yielding one entry per CDR3 protein. None of the V and J calls come from the authors' own analysis; TCRdb made them. The table has 65,000 to 95,000 distinct CDR3 sequences, 12% seen once. The germline gives CDR1 LGHNA, CDR2 YNFKEQ. The V and J ends lost 4 bases and 9 bases respectively, with 10 bases between them. The length of the CDR3 is 12 residues. In this sample, this clonotype turned up once. Antigen unknown. Study-level points and caveats: No shift was seen in TCRs above 1 in 1000 frequency with DPC sensitization.

This sequence originates from a woman aged 55-69 years with alopecia areata. Some clones in this sample may be carry-over from other donors' samples. This sample comprised whole blood, obtained in connection with sensitization to the hapten diphenylcyclopropenone (DPC). The chain has TRBV4-2 and TRBJ2-1; weak D call: TRBD1 (5 bases). The DNA of the CDR3 is TGTGCCAGCAGCCTTAAAGGGGCTGAGCAGTTCTTC. The encoded protein is CASSLKGAEQFF.